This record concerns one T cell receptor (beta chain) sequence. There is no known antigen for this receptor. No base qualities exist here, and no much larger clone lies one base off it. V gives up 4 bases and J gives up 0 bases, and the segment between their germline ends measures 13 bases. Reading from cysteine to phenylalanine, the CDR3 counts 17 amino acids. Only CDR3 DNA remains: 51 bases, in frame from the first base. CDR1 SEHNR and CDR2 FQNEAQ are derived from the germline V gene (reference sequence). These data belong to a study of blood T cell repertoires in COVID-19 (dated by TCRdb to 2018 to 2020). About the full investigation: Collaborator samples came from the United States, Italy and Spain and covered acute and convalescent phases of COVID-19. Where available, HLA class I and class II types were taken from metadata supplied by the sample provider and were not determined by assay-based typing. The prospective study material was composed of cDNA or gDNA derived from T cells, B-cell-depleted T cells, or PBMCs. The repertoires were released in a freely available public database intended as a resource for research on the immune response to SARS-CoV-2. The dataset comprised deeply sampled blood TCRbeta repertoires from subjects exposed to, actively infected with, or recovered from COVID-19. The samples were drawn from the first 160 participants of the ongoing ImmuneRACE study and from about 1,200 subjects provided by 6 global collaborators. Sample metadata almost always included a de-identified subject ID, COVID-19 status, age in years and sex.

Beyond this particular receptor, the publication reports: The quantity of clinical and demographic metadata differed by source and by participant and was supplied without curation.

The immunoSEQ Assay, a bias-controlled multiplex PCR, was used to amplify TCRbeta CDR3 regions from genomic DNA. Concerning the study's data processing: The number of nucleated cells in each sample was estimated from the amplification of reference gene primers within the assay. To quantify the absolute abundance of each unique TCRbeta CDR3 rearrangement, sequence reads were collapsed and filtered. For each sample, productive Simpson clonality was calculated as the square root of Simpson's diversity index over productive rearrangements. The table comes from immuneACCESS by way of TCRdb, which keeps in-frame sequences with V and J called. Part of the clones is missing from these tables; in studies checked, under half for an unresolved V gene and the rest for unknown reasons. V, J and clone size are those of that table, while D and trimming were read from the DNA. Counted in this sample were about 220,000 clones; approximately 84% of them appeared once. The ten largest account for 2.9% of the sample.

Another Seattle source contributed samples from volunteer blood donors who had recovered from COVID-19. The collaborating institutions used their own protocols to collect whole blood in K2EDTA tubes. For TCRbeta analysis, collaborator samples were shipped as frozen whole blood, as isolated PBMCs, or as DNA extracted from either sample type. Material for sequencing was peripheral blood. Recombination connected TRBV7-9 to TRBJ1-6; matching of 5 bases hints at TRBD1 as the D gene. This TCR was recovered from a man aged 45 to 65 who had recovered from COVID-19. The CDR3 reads CASSSTADSSYNSPLHF. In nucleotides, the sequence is TGTGCCAGCAGCTCGACAGCAGATAGCTCCTATAATTCACCCCTCCACTTT.